These 28 T cell receptor beta chains originate from one sample sequenced in a study of beta chain features in type 1 diabetes. The authors reverse transcribed all of the isolated RNA, so sequencing captured expressed TCRB transcripts. The repertoire was sequenced with immunoSEQ multiplex PCR; TCRdb's copy has only in-frame clones and lacks some. The sample consists of 120,000 to 150,000 clones, 40% to 60% of them appearing once. Sequenced input: Tregs from blood. The receptors originated from a young man in good health.

The sample holds a few counts of this clone. This chain uses TRBV18 with TRBJ2-3; D is possibly TRBD1 (6 bases). Germline values: CDR1 KGHSH, CDR2 LQKENI. The CDR3 runs 13 residues. Trimming removed 4 bases from V and 2 bases from J, with 7 bases in between. CDR3 nucleotides: TGTGCCAGCTCACGGACAGTCACAGATACGCAGTATTTT. Translating it yields CASSRTVTDTQYF.

This clone was observed a handful of times. The CDR3 DNA reads as TGCAGCGTCGAGGGGGTAGGAGAGACCCAGTACTTC. Its translation is CSVEGVGETQYF. This chain links TRBV29-1 with TRBJ2-5; D perhaps matches TRBD1 (6 bases). The germline CDR1 and CDR2 sequences are SQVTM and ANQGSEA. V was shortened by 6 bases and J by 4 bases, with 12 bases between the two germline ends. The CDR3 extends over 12 amino acids.

J is TRBJ2-1 and V is TRBV5-1, with 7 positions matching TRBD2. V trimming: 0 bases; J trimming: 4 bases; junction bases outside the gene matches: 7. Germline-derived CDR1 and CDR2 are SGHRS and YFSETQ. The CDR3 totals 16 residues. The CDR3 loop is CASSLDSSGEYNEQFF. For the CDR3, the DNA is TGCGCCAGCAGCTTGGACTCTAGCGGCGAATACAATGAGCAGTTCTTC.

The chain has TRBV7-2 and TRBJ1-2; 10 bases line up with TRBD1. There are 17 residues in the CDR3. Germline lookup yields CDR1 SGHTA and CDR2 FQGNSA. J was trimmed by 4 bases and V by 5 bases; bases with no gene match: 13. The CDR3 DNA reads TGTGCCAGCAGCCCCCGACAGGGGGCTTTAACGGGCTATGGCTACACCTTC. Its protein product is CASSPRQGALTGYGYTF. The full variable domain, completed using reference TRBV7-2 and TRBJ1-2, is GAGVSQSPSNKVTEKGKDVELRCDPISGHTALYWYRQSLGQGLEFLIYFQGNSAPDKSGLPSDRFSAERTGGSVSTLTIQRTQQEDSAVYLCASSPRQGALTGYGYTFGSGTRLTVV.

This clone appeared once. The chain couples TRBV28 to TRBJ2-1; 7 bases align to TRBD1. This CDR3 is 13 amino acids long. Germline loops: CDR1 MDHEN, CDR2 SYDVKM. Trimming removed 6 bases from V and 7 bases from J; junction bases left unmatched: 6. The CDR3 reads CASSKNRGNEQFF. CDR3 sequence (DNA): TGTGCCAGCAGCAAAAACAGGGGAAATGAGCAGTTCTTC. The variable domain in full, completed from reference TRBV28 and TRBJ2-1, reads DVKVTQSSRYLVKRTGEKVFLECVQDMDHENMFWYRQDPGLGLRLIYFSYDVKMKEKGDIPEGYSVSREKKERFSLILESASTNQTSMYLCASSKNRGNEQFFGPGTRLTVL.

The chain employs TRBV6-6 and TRBJ1-5; a possible D gene is TRBD1 (5 bases). Germline V gives CDR1 MNHNY, CDR2 SVGAGI (reference sequence). The V end was cut by 6 bases, the J end by 6 bases, with 12 bases between. The CDR3 extends over 13 amino acids. This CDR3 reads CASRRSGGQPQHF. The CDR3 DNA reads TGTGCCAGCAGACGATCCGGGGGTCAGCCCCAGCATTTT.

The V and J genes are TRBV18 and TRBJ2-7, with D perhaps matching TRBD1 (5 bases). Germline-derived CDR1 and CDR2 are KGHSH and LQKENI. Trimming cost V 2 bases and J 5 bases, with 13 bases left between them. This CDR3 has 14 residues. CDR3 DNA sequence: TGTGCCAGCTCACCAAATCCGACAGTCGACGAGCAGTACTTC. As protein: CASSPNPTVDEQYF. Full variable domain (outside the CDR3, taken from reference TRBV18 and TRBJ2-7): NAGVMQNPRHLVRRRGQEARLRCSPMKGHSHVYWYRQLPEEGLKFMVYLQKENIIDESGMPKERFSAEFPKEGPSILRIQQVVRGDSAAYFCASSPNPTVDEQYFGPGTRLTVT.

The chain links TRBV29-1 to TRBJ1-1; D gene ambiguous. The CDR3 length is 13 residues. CDR1 and CDR2 from the germline V gene are SQVTM and ANQGSEA. V was trimmed by 7 bases and J by 2 bases, leaving 14 bases between them. The CDR3 DNA follows: TGCAGCGCCCCGAGCCCGGGAAACACTGAAGCTTTCTTT. Translating gives CSAPSPGNTEAFF. Full variable domain (missing parts from reference TRBV29-1 and TRBJ1-1): SAVISQKPSRDICQRGTSLTIQCQVDSQVTMMFWYRQQPGQSLTLIATANQGSEATYESGFVIDKFPISRPNLTFSTLTVSNMSPEDSSIYLCSAPSPGNTEAFFGQGTRLTVV.

This clone was seen only a few times. The chain couples TRBV6-1 to TRBJ1-2; weak D call: TRBD1 (5 bases). The CDR3 loop spans 13 amino acids. With 3 bases removed from V and 7 bases from J, the gap between germline ends came to 12 bases. Germline V gene lookup returns CDR1 MNHNS and CDR2 SASEGT. The CDR3 reads CASSEKGLGGYTF. The CDR3, as DNA: TGTGCCAGCAGTGAGAAGGGGTTGGGTGGCTACACCTTC.

The sample holds a few counts of this clone. The V gene is TRBV4-2, the J gene TRBJ2-1; TRBD2 aligns across 11 bases. J was trimmed by 3 bases and V by 4 bases; bases with no gene match: 8. The CDR3 length is 17 residues. Germline V gene lookup returns CDR1 LGHNA and CDR2 YNFKEQ. CDR3 region: CASSPAGTSGRYNEQFF. The CDR3 DNA is TGTGCCAGCAGCCCGGCCGGGACTAGCGGCCGCTACAATGAGCAGTTCTTC.

Only a few counts were recorded for this clone. The chain employs TRBV29-1 and TRBJ2-1; 15 bases align to TRBD2. V lost 7 bases to trimming and J lost 7 bases; unmatched junction nucleotides: 8. The CDR3 totals 15 residues. Germline values: CDR1 SQVTM, CDR2 ANQGSEA. The DNA for the CDR3 is TGCAGCGCCGGCCTCGGGACTAGCGGGAGGAATGAGCAGTTCTTC. This gives the protein CSAGLGTSGRNEQFF.

The V call is TRBV10-3, the J call TRBJ1-2, with 8 bases lining up with TRBD1. Germline V gives CDR1 ENHRY, CDR2 SYGVKD. Losses at the gene ends were 4 bases for V and 4 bases for J; bases not matched to a gene: 2. CDR3 length equals 13 residues. The CDR3: CAISAGGSYGYTF. The DNA for the CDR3 is TGTGCCATCAGTGCAGGGGGCAGCTATGGCTACACCTTC.

The V call is TRBV11-2, the J call TRBJ2-4; 7 nucleotides align to TRBD1. V lost 4 bases and J lost 0; bases outside the gene matches: 6. This CDR3 has 16 amino acids. The germline V gene encodes CDR1 SGHAT and CDR2 FQNNGV. The CDR3 DNA sequence: TGTGCCAGCAGCTCCGGGACAGCCATAGCCAAAAACATTCAGTACTTC. It is translated as CASSSGTAIAKNIQYF.

This clone was observed a handful of times. The V gene is TRBV28, the J gene TRBJ1-2, with a possible D match to TRBD1 (6 bases). Trimming shortened V by 5 bases and J by 5 bases, and 9 bases separated the two germline ends. Per germline, CDR1 MDHEN and CDR2 SYDVKM. The CDR3 length is 12 residues. This chain's CDR3 is CASSLTGYGYTF. As DNA, the CDR3 is TGTGCCAGCAGTCTTACAGGGTATGGCTACACCTTC.

CDR3 sequence reads: CASSYRDMNTEAFF. CDR3 nucleotide sequence: TGTGCCAGCAGTTACCGAGACATGAACACTGAAGCTTTCTTT. The V gene is TRBV6-6, the J gene TRBJ1-1, with unresolved D. The CDR3 loop spans 14 amino acids. Germline V gene lookup returns CDR1 MNHNY and CDR2 SVGAGI (reference sequence). V lost 2 bases and J lost 0, with 7 bases in between.

The V and J genes are TRBV5-1 and TRBJ2-7, with TRBD1 matching over 10 bases. The CDR3 has 15 amino acids. V was clipped by 0 bases and J by 4 bases; unmatched bases: 4. Germline CDR1 and CDR2: SGHRS and YFSETQ. The CDR3 nucleotides are TGCGCCAGCAGCTTGGAGGGACAGGGGTTATACGAGCAGTACTTC. It codes for CASSLEGQGLYEQYF.

V usage is TRBV5-4 and J usage is TRBJ1-5, with 7 bases fitting TRBD1. Germline trimming cut 5 bases from V and 7 bases from J; bases unmatched to any gene: 15. This CDR3 contains 16 residues. CDR1 and CDR2 from the germline V gene are SGHNT and YYREEE (reference sequence). The CDR3 protein is CASSIDMGARGQPQHF. The DNA of the CDR3 is TGTGCCAGCAGTATCGATATGGGGGCCAGGGGGCAGCCCCAGCATTTT.

This chain connects TRBV7-2 to TRBJ2-1; perhaps TRBD2 as D (5 bases). V lost 4 bases to trimming and J lost 2 bases, with 12 bases between them. The CDR3 is made up of 15 amino acids. The germline V gene encodes CDR1 SGHTA and CDR2 FQGNSA. Written as DNA, the CDR3 is TGTGCCAGCAGCTCTCTACCGGGAACCTACAATGAGCAGTTCTTC. It codes for CASSSLPGTYNEQFF.

V and J are TRBV5-4 and TRBJ1-5; 9 bases line up with TRBD1. The CDR3 contains 16 residues. Germline V CDR1 and CDR2: SGHNT, YYREEE (reference sequence). V gave up 0 bases and J gave up 9 bases; unmatched junction bases: 10. Here the CDR3 reads CASSLAGTGPIGPQHF. In DNA form, the CDR3 reads TGTGCCAGCAGCTTGGCAGGGACAGGGCCAATTGGGCCCCAGCATTTT.

This clone was observed a handful of times. The CDR3 region has the DNA TGTGCCAGCAGCTTGGGGACAGGGACTGGGGCCAACGTCCTGACTTTC. As protein: CASSLGTGTGANVLTF. The rearrangement joins TRBV7-2 to TRBJ2-6; 9 nucleotides align to TRBD1. This CDR3 comprises 16 residues. The germline V gene encodes CDR1 SGHTA and CDR2 FQGNSA. V trimming: 3 bases; J trimming: 2 bases; junction bases outside the gene matches: 2.

The chain carries TRBV4-2 and TRBJ1-1, with 7 bases aligning to TRBD1. CDR3 length: 17 amino acids. The germline V gene has CDR1 LGHNA and CDR2 YNFKEQ. Germline trimming cut 1 base from V and 7 bases from J; bases unmatched to any gene: 15. The CDR3 region has the DNA TGTGCCAGCAGCCAAGGTCTCTGGACAGGCCATGGGGGTGAAGCTTTCTTT. This encodes CASSQGLWTGHGGEAFF.

The V and J genes are TRBV7-2 and TRBJ2-1, with 8 bases fitting TRBD2. V trimming: 4 bases; J trimming: 0 bases; junction bases outside the gene matches: 8. Germline V gene lookup returns CDR1 SGHTA and CDR2 FQGNSA. The CDR3 has 17 residues. In DNA form, the CDR3 reads TGTGCCAGCAGCTCCCGGGGGGGGCGGGTCTCCTACAATGAGCAGTTCTTC. It encodes CASSSRGGRVSYNEQFF.

The rearrangement links TRBV27 to TRBJ1-4; D is perhaps TRBD1 (5 bases). The V and J ends lost 2 bases and 8 bases respectively, with 12 bases between them. This CDR3 region has 14 residues. The germline gives CDR1 MNHEY, CDR2 SMNVEV (reference sequence). The CDR3 DNA sequence: TGTGCCAGCAGTTTACTGGGGCAGGCAGAAAAACTGTTTTTT. Translation gives CASSLLGQAEKLFF.

The chain couples TRBV7-2 to TRBJ1-1; 7 nucleotides line up with TRBD1. The ends lost 2 bases at V and 0 bases at J; junction bases unmatched: 3. The length of the CDR3 is 15 residues. Germline CDR1 SGHTA, CDR2 FQGNSA. CDR3 residues: CASSLSGGVNTEAFF. The CDR3 DNA follows: TGTGCCAGCAGCTTATCAGGGGGTGTGAACACTGAAGCTTTCTTT.

This chain joins TRBV25-1 and TRBJ2-1; the D gene is possibly TRBD1 (6 bases). Germline CDR1 reads MGHDK; CDR2 reads SYGVNS. Deletions cut 7 bases from V and 4 bases from J, with 11 bases between. This CDR3 has 13 residues. CDR3 nucleotides: TGTGCCAGCAACGAGAGGGGGTACAATGAGCAGTTCTTC. This encodes CASNERGYNEQFF.

Concerning this clone itself: Compared with germline, one end of the junction differs, possibly owing to a read error. V usage is TRBV4-3 and J usage is TRBJ1-3; possible D gene TRBD1, 5 bases. The CDR3 has 14 residues. Germline values: CDR1 LGHNA, CDR2 YSLEER. The CDR3 here is CVSSRQYPGNTIYF. CDR3 DNA sequence: TGCGTCAGCAGCCGACAGTACCCAGGAAACACCATATATTTT.

V gene TRBV7-9 combines with J gene TRBJ1-2; 9 nucleotides agree with TRBD1. Germline CDR1 reads SEHNR; CDR2 reads FQNEAQ (reference sequence). Trimming removed 5 bases from V and 4 bases from J; junction bases left unmatched: 5. CDR3 length: 14 residues. DNA of the CDR3: TGTGCCAGCAGCGTACAGGGGGCTTTCTATGGCTACACCTTC. It translates to CASSVQGAFYGYTF.

This chain joins TRBV5-1 and TRBJ2-3, with a possible D match to TRBD2 (6 bases). The germline V and J ends were trimmed by 7 bases and 2 bases, with 17 bases remaining between them. CDR1 and CDR2 (germline): SGHRS, YFSETQ. This CDR3 contains 15 residues. The CDR3 region is CASHTLGGNTDTQYF. CDR3 in DNA: TGCGCCAGCCATACCCTGGGGGGAAACACAGATACGCAGTATTTT. Looking up the rest from reference TRBV5-1 and TRBJ2-3 gives the full variable domain: KAGVTQTPRYLIKTRGQQVTLSCSPISGHRSVSWYQQTPGQGLQFLFEYFSETQRNKGNFPGRFSGRQFSNSRSEMNVSTLELGDSALYLCASHTLGGNTDTQYFGPGTRLTVL.